Below, 10 T cell receptor beta chains from the same sample are listed, as sequenced in a study of T cells in Graves' hyperthyroidism and ophthalmopathy. Researchers took RNA transcripts and amplified the TCR beta CDR3 regions from them. TCR CDR3 regions were first amplified by RT-PCR with HTBI primers. TCRdb called the multiplex PCR reads again in MiXCR, with one record for every CDR3 protein. This table holds around 200,000 distinct CDR3 sequences, around 16% found once. The sequenced sample was blood. The receptors here all came from a man aged 40-50 years with Graves' hyperthyroidism.

This clonotype has a handful of counts. This chain joins TRBV27 and TRBJ1-3, with D possibly matching TRBD1 (5 bases). Germline V gene lookup returns CDR1 MNHEY and CDR2 SMNVEV (reference sequence). CDR3 length: 15 amino acids. V was trimmed by 5 bases and J by 4 bases, leaving 15 bases between them. CDR3 protein: CASSRGAIGGNTIYF. Here the CDR3 DNA reads TGTGCCAGCAGTAGAGGGGCAATCGGGGGAAACACCATATATTTT.

In its sample, this clonotype was seen many times. The rearrangement uses TRBV10-3 and TRBJ2-3, with 9 bases lining up with TRBD2. The CDR3 is 16 residues long. Trimming took 5 bases from V and 0 from J; bases not matched to a gene: 6. The germline V gene encodes CDR1 ENHRY and CDR2 SYGVKD. The CDR3 reads CAISISGGPSTDTQYF. For the CDR3, the DNA is TGTGCCATCAGTATTAGCGGGGGCCCTAGCACAGATACGCAGTATTTT.

This clonotype was detected many times. This chain uses TRBV7-3 with TRBJ2-3, with TRBD2 identical over 9 bases. Germline V gene data show CDR1 as SGHTA and CDR2 as FQGTGA. This CDR3 is built from 16 residues. V shed 2 bases and J 4 bases; nucleotides not matched to a gene: 7. The CDR3 spells CASSLLAGVGSDTQYF. CDR3 nucleotides: TGTGCCAGCAGCTTATTAGCGGGGGTTGGTTCAGATACGCAGTATTTT.

This clonotype was detected ten times or more. This chain links TRBV12-3 or TRBV12-4 with TRBJ2-5; D call uncertain. CDR3 length equals 12 residues. V lost 6 bases, J lost 5 bases, and 10 bases lay in between. The CDR3 DNA reads TGTGCCAGCAGCCAGGTGGGGGAGACCCAGTACTTC. Protein: CASSQVGETQYF.

The chain uses TRBV7-2 and TRBJ2-5, with TRBD1 identical over 7 bases. Germline assignment: CDR1 SGHTA and CDR2 FQGNSA. The CDR3 has 13 residues. J gave up 2 bases and V 5 bases, and 2 bases lay outside the gene matches. CDR3 residues: CASSGTVQETQYF. Here the CDR3 DNA reads TGTGCCAGCAGCGGGACAGTACAAGAGACCCAGTACTTC.

This clonotype was seen many times. The rearrangement joins TRBV28 to TRBJ1-5; D unclear. Germline assignment: CDR1 MDHEN and CDR2 SYDVKM. Trimming removed 6 bases at V and 5 bases at J, with 14 bases between. The CDR3 is made up of 14 amino acids. CDR3 DNA sequence: TGTGCCAGCAGGCTCGCCGGGCAACATCAGCCCCAGCATTTT. Encoded protein: CASRLAGQHQPQHF.

To note about this clonotype: This sequence may be a read error, since a much larger clone differs from it by one base. The chain uses TRBV5-1 and TRBJ2-7; 11 nucleotides agree with TRBD2. The germline CDR1 and CDR2 sequences are SGHRS and YFSETQ. V shed 4 bases, J shed 5 bases, and the junction held 5 bases outside the gene matches. There are 14 residues in the CDR3. CDR3 residues: CASSIGTSGNEQYF. The CDR3 nucleotides read TGCGCCAGCAGCATAGGGACTAGCGGCAACGAGCAGTACTTC.

The J gene is TRBJ1-2, the V gene TRBV2, with 9 bases fitting TRBD1. The CDR3 is 14 residues long. Germline V gene data show CDR1 as SNHLY and CDR2 as FYNNEI. J gave up 2 bases and V 6 bases, and 4 bases lay outside the gene matches. The CDR3: CASRGQGSNYGYTF. CDR3 nucleotides: TGTGCCAGCAGAGGACAGGGGTCCAACTATGGCTACACCTTC.

This clonotype appeared a few times. The J gene is TRBJ2-5, the V gene TRBV7-6, with 7 positions matching TRBD2. V lost 6 bases, J lost 5 bases, and 12 bases stayed unmatched. Germline CDR1 and CDR2: SGHVS and FNYEAQ. CDR3 length: 15 amino acids. CDR3 amino acids: CASRGREGLGETQYF. CDR3 sequence (DNA): TGTGCCAGCAGGGGGAGGGAGGGCCTGGGGGAGACCCAGTACTTC.

This clonotype has at least ten counts. V and J are TRBV2 and TRBJ2-3; perhaps D is TRBD1 or TRBD2 (5 bases each). The CDR3 has 14 amino acids. The germline V gene has CDR1 SNHLY and CDR2 FYNNEI. The ends were cut back, 4 bases at V and 2 bases at J, with 10 bases in the middle. The CDR3, as DNA: TGTGCCAGCAGTGTCGGGACCGACACAGATACGCAGTATTTT. Translating gives CASSVGTDTDTQYF.